The entry below gives a single TCR beta chain sequence along with its context. Antigen unknown. Trimming took 2 bases from V and 2 from J, leaving 6 bases between them. The CDR3 is 13 amino acids. Per germline, CDR1 SGHRS and CDR2 YFSETQ. Method: immunoSEQ multiplex PCR; TCRdb's copy keeps in-frame clones and lacks some. This sample has some 99,000 clones, with almost 90% found just once. Separation from the approximately 690-subject first cohort characterized the approximately 120-subject validation cohort, to which the donors belonged. This sample was included in a study of cytomegalovirus exposure and HLA in healthy donors. Study-level background: The 120 validation repertoires were produced on the same platform as the 650 or so repertoires of the first cohort. This was reported in a later analysis.

Study-wide results and limits: Associated with cytomegalovirus, according to the listing, were some 150 TCR beta chains.

The clonotype was recovered from a woman aged 18-30 years in good health and CMV-seronegative. Sequencing input: PBMCs. This chain connects TRBV5-1 to TRBJ2-3; D is unresolved. The CDR3 region is CASSLYFTDTQYF. The CDR3, as DNA: TGCGCCAGCAGCTTATACTTCACAGATACGCAGTATTTT.